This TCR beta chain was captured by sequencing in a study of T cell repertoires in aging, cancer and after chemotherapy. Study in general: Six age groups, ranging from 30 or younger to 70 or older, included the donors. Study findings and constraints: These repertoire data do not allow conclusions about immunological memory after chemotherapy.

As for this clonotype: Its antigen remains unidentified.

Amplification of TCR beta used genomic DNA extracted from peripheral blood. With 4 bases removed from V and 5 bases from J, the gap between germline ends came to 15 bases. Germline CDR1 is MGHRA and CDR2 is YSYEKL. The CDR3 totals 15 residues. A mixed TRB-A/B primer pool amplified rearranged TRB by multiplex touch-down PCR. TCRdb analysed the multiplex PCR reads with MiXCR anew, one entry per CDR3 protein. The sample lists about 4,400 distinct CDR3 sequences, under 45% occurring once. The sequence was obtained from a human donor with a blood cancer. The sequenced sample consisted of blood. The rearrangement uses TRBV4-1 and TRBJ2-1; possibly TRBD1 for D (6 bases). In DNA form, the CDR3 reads TGCGCCAGCAGCCCCGACAGGTGGACTGACAATGAGCAGTTCTTC. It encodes CASSPDRWTDNEQFF.